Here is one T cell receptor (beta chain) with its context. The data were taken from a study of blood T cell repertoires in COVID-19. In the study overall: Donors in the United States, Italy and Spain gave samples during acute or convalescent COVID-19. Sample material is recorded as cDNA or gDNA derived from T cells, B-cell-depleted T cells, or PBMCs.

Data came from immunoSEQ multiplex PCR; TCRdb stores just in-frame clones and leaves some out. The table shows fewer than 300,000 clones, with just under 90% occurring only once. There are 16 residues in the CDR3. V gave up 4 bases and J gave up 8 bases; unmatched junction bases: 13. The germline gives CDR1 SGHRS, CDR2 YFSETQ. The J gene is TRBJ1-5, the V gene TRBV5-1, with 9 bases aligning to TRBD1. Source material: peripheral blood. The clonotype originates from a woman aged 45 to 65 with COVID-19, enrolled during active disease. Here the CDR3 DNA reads TGCGCCAGCAGCGGGCTCTTTGACAGGGGGACGGAGCCCCAGCATTTT. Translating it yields CASSGLFDRGTEPQHF.